These T cell receptor beta chains were read from a single sample in a study of Ad26.COV2.S vaccination and SARS-CoV-2 variants. The assay was immunoSEQ multiplex PCR, and TCRdb's table has in-frame clones only and misses some. The sample holds about 350,000 clones; over 75% are singletons and the top ten take roughly 3.2%. The specimen comprised peripheral blood, sampled in a trial of Ad26.COV2.S vaccine versus placebo. All receptors derive from a person aged 18 to 65 who received the Ad26.COV2.S COVID-19 vaccine or a placebo. Each CDR3 is given with its conserved first and last residue. The order of the fields is J gene, clone size, D gene, V gene, CDR3 DNA, CDR3 protein. The D gene is left open where the match is weak. Expanded clones are given a class, and other clones once, few, many or no size at all.

TRBJ2-1	once	TRBD2	TRBV4-1	TGCGCCAGCAGCCAAGATATTGGCGGGGGGTTGAATGAGCAGTTCTTC	CASSQDIGGGLNEQFF
TRBJ2-3	once	-	TRBV7-3	TGTGCCAGCAGCCTGCTCCGCACAGATACGCAGTATTTT	CASSLLRTDTQYF
TRBJ2-2	once	TRBD2	TRBV4-2	TGTGCCAGCAGCCAAGTTCGGGGGGGAAACACCGGGGAGCTGTTTTTT	CASSQVRGGNTGELFF
TRBJ1-1	-	TRBD1	TRBV5-1	TGCGCCAGCAGCTTGGACAGGGGGGGTACTGAAGCTTTCTTT	CASSLDRGGTEAFF
TRBJ2-7	-	-	TRBV19	TGTGCCAGTAGTATAGGGACGGTGAGCTCCTACGAGCAGTACTTC	CASSIGTVSSYEQYF
TRBJ1-1	-	-	TRBV7-2	TGTGCCAGCAGCTTAGAGGGACTGAACACTGAAGCTTTCTTT	CASSLEGLNTEAFF
TRBJ1-5	-	-	TRBV19	TGTGCCAGTAGTATCGAACGTAATCAGCCCCAGCATTTT	CASSIERNQPQHF
TRBJ2-7	-	-	TRBV2	TGTGCCAGCAGGCGGACGGAGAACTACGAGCAGTACTTC	CASRRTENYEQYF
TRBJ1-2	-	TRBD1	TRBV5-6	TGTGCCAGCAGCTCGACAGGGTTATCCCGGGGCTATGGCTACACCTTC	CASSSTGLSRGYGYTF
TRBJ2-3	-	-	TRBV6-5	TGTGCCAGCGGCCTCAGGGCAGATACGCAGTATTTT	CASGLRADTQYF
TRBJ2-7	-	TRBD2	TRBV13	TGTGCCAGCAGCATCCCCGGGGGGGTCGAGCAGTACTTC	CASSIPGGVEQYF
TRBJ2-3	once	TRBD2	TRBV5-4	TGTGCCAGCAGCTTGGCGGCTAGCGGGGATACGCAGTATTTT	CASSLAASGDTQYF
TRBJ1-2	-	TRBD1	TRBV4-3	TGCGCCAGCAGTCGGGACAGGGTATATGGCTACACCTTC	CASSRDRVYGYTF
TRBJ2-1	-	TRBD2	TRBV27	TGTGCCAGCAGTTTCCTTGCTAGCGGGGGCAACAATGAGCAGTTCTTC	CASSFLASGGNNEQFF